This T cell receptor beta chain appears in the sequencing data of a study of blood T cell repertoires in COVID-19. In Seattle, patients joined the study during active infection and were tracked longitudinally. The repertoire was sequenced with immunoSEQ multiplex PCR; TCRdb's copy has only in-frame clones and lacks some. The table has some 200,000 clones, roughly 80% seen once; the top ten hold approximately 10%. The length of the CDR3 is 13 residues. The V end was cut by 5 bases, the J end by 6 bases, with 13 bases between. CDR1 MDHEN and CDR2 SYDVKM come from the germline V gene. The sequenced material came from peripheral blood. The V and J genes are TRBV28 and TRBJ1-1; D unclear. The receptor's source is a woman of 80 years or more with COVID-19, enrolled during active disease. CDR3 coding DNA: TGTGCCAGCAGTATCCGTGGCCCTTCTGAAGCTTTCTTT. Protein sequence: CASSIRGPSEAFF.